This T cell receptor (beta chain) is drawn from a study of beta chain features in type 1 diabetes. Findings of the study overall: Among patients with Type 1 diabetes, TCRB CDR3s were moderately but significantly shorter in every one of the four CD4+ subsets. A greater similarity of naive, central memory and Treg TCRB repertoires was seen among patients than among healthy donors. Sequencing from cDNA could over-represent high-TCR-expressing cells.

The germline gives CDR1 SGDLS, CDR2 YYNGEE. This CDR3 is 14 amino acids long. The V and J ends lost 0 bases and 7 bases, in that order; junction bases with no gene match: 6. The isolated RNA, all of it, was reverse transcribed, so expressed TCRB transcripts were what got sequenced. Profiled with immunoSEQ multiplex PCR; TCRdb holds only in-frame clones, not every one. The table lists more than 250,000 clones, around 21% of them singletons. This clone was picked up a small number of times. What it binds is unknown. The rearrangement links TRBV9 to TRBJ2-7; 8 bases line up with TRBD2. Sequencing was carried out using naive CD4+ T cells from blood. This clonotype originated in a woman in her forties with type 1 diabetes. As DNA, the CDR3 is TGTGCCAGCAGCGTAGGGACGGGAGGGAGTGAGCAGTACTTC. It is translated as CASSVGTGGSEQYF. Full variable domain (remainder filled in from reference TRBV9 and TRBJ2-7): DSGVTQTPKHLITATGQRVTLRCSPRSGDLSVYWYQQSLDQGLQFLIQYYNGEERAKGNILERFSAQQFPDLHSELNLSSLELGDSALYFCASSVGTGGSEQYFGPGTRLTVT.